This entry lists 30 T cell receptor beta chains sequenced from one sample in a study of cytomegalovirus exposure and HLA in healthy donors. Use of 60 Vbeta and 13 Jbeta primers characterized the PCR. TCRdb keeps only in-frame clones here, not all; method: immunoSEQ multiplex PCR. The sample holds about 140,000 clones; 75% to 85% are singletons and the top ten take approximately 3%. What was sequenced was PBMCs. The receptors shown here come from a female donor in good health and CMV-seronegative.

This chain joins TRBV18 and TRBJ1-6; maybe TRBD1 (5 bases). The length of the CDR3 is 16 residues. V was trimmed by 3 bases and J by 3 bases, leaving 12 bases between them. CDR1 is KGHSH, CDR2 LQKENI, per germline. This chain's CDR3 is CASSPRGGSYNSPLHF. CDR3 nucleotide sequence: TGTGCCAGCTCACCCCGGGGGGGAAGCTATAATTCACCCCTCCACTTT.

The J gene is TRBJ2-3, the V gene TRBV11-2; TRBD2 aligns across 7 bases. Germline assignment: CDR1 SGHAT and CDR2 FQNNGV. There are 14 residues in the CDR3. The J segment lost 2 bases and the V segment lost 7 bases, leaving 6 bases of the junction unmatched. The CDR3 DNA reads as TGTGCCAGCAACCCGGGACTATTCACAGATACGCAGTATTTT. This translates into CASNPGLFTDTQYF.

The chain employs TRBV29-1 and TRBJ2-3; unclear D gene. Trimming cost V 5 bases and J 5 bases, with 8 bases left between them. The CDR3 has 11 residues. The germline V gene encodes CDR1 SQVTM and CDR2 ANQGSEA. CDR3 in amino acids: CSVQVGDTQYF. The CDR3 bases are TGCAGCGTTCAGGTGGGAGATACGCAGTATTTT.

V gene TRBV18 combines with J gene TRBJ2-2; no firm D call. The CDR3 has 17 residues. Germline lookup yields CDR1 KGHSH and CDR2 LQKENI. V gave up 2 bases and J gave up 0 bases, with 13 bases separating them. For the CDR3, the DNA is TGTGCCAGCTCACCAGTGATCCACTCGGCGAACACCGGGGAGCTGTTTTTT. Its protein is CASSPVIHSANTGELFF.

The genes are TRBV30 and TRBJ1-6; D not resolved. This CDR3 comprises 10 residues. Germline V gene lookup returns CDR1 GTSNPN and CDR2 SVGIG (reference sequence). Trimming shortened V by 5 bases and J by 7 bases, and 3 bases separated the two germline ends. CDR3 amino acids: CAWRNSPLHF. The CDR3 DNA sequence: TGTGCCTGGCGGAATTCACCCCTCCACTTT. Using reference TRBV30 and TRBJ1-6 for the parts outside the CDR3, the full variable domain is SQTIHQWPATLVQPVGSPLSLECTVEGTSNPNLYWYRQAAGRGLQLLFYSVGIGQISSEVPQNLSASRPQDRQFILSSKKLLLSDSGFYLCAWRNSPLHFGNGTRLTVT.

In this sample, this clone turned up once. The V and J genes are TRBV4-3 and TRBJ2-3; 9 nucleotides align to TRBD1. The CDR3 consists of 14 residues. The germline V gene encodes CDR1 LGHNA and CDR2 YSLEER. Trimming took 6 bases from V and 1 from J; bases not matched to a gene: 2. The CDR3 DNA sequence: TGCGCCAGCAGTACAGGGGGCGGCACAGATACGCAGTATTTT. This encodes CASSTGGGTDTQYF.

This chain links TRBV11-2 with TRBJ2-7; D is undetermined. The CDR3 length is 11 residues. In germline, CDR1 is SGHAT, CDR2 FQNNGV. Deletions cut 4 bases from V and 2 bases from J, with 3 bases between. The CDR3 spells CASSSTYEQYF. The CDR3 nucleotides are TGTGCCAGCAGCTCAACCTACGAGCAGTACTTC.

The chain recombines TRBV4-3 with TRBJ1-1; D is undetermined. The germline CDR1 and CDR2 sequences are LGHNA and YSLEER. V dropped 1 base and J dropped 5 bases, with 11 bases sitting between them. The CDR3 has 14 amino acids. The CDR3 sequence: CASSQVRGRTEAFF. The CDR3, as DNA: TGCGCCAGCAGCCAAGTCCGGGGAAGGACTGAAGCTTTCTTT.

This clone was observed a few times. The chain recombines TRBV7-6 with TRBJ1-1; 10 nucleotides match TRBD1. Looked up from germline, CDR1 is SGHVS and CDR2 is FNYEAQ. The CDR3 covers 15 residues. The J segment lost 5 bases and the V segment lost 5 bases, leaving 8 bases of the junction unmatched. The CDR3 sequence: CASSQTGGRLTEAFF. In nucleotides, the CDR3 is TGTGCCAGCAGCCAGACAGGGGGCAGGTTAACTGAAGCTTTCTTT.

The chain carries TRBV28 and TRBJ1-4; D is unclear. V was clipped by 3 bases and J by 0 bases, with 5 bases between them. Germline V gene lookup returns CDR1 MDHEN and CDR2 SYDVKM. The CDR3 totals 14 residues. CDR3 amino acids: CASSFGATNEKLFF. The CDR3 region has the DNA TGTGCCAGCAGTTTCGGTGCAACTAATGAAAAACTGTTTTTT.

The chain is built from TRBV30 and TRBJ1-1; 10 bases match TRBD1. This CDR3 contains 13 residues. V trimming: 6 bases; J trimming: 4 bases; junction bases outside the gene matches: 5. Germline-derived CDR1 and CDR2 are GTSNPN and SVGIG (reference sequence). In DNA form, the CDR3 reads TGTGCCTGCCCGGGACAGGGGAGCACTGAAGCTTTCTTT. Translation: CACPGQGSTEAFF.

The CDR3 reads CAWSTPSGGTNEKLFF. CDR3 DNA sequence: TGTGCCTGGAGTACCCCCTCGGGGGGAACTAATGAAAAACTGTTTTTT. The rearrangement links TRBV30 to TRBJ1-4; the D gene is possibly TRBD1 (5 bases). Trimming removed 2 bases from V and 1 base from J, with 14 bases in between. The CDR3 has 16 amino acids. Looked up from germline, CDR1 is GTSNPN and CDR2 is SVGIG (reference sequence).

This clone was detected once. The chain couples TRBV28 to TRBJ1-5; D unresolved. Per the germline V gene, CDR1 is MDHEN and CDR2 is SYDVKM. CDR3 length equals 12 residues. V lost 6 bases, J lost 4 bases, and 7 bases lay in between. The CDR3 region is CASSFLNQPQHF. CDR3 bases: TGTGCCAGCAGCTTTCTTAATCAGCCCCAGCATTTT.

This chain uses TRBV7-3 with TRBJ1-3; a weak D match, TRBD1 (5 bases). CDR1 SGHTA and CDR2 FQGTGA come from the germline V gene. V was clipped by 2 bases and J by 6 bases, with 14 bases between them. CDR3 length: 15 residues. CDR3 in amino acids: CASSLGRERENTIYF. In nucleotides, the CDR3 is TGTGCCAGCAGCTTAGGCAGGGAAAGGGAAAACACCATATATTTT. Variable domain in full (rest from reference TRBV7-3 and TRBJ1-3): GAGVSQTPSNKVTEKGKYVELRCDPISGHTALYWYRQSLGQGPEFLIYFQGTGAADDSGLPNDRFFAVRPEGSVSTLKIQRTERGDSAVYLCASSLGRERENTIYFGEGSWLTVV.

The genes are TRBV29-1 and TRBJ2-3, with D tentatively TRBD2 (6 bases). Trimming removed 8 bases at V and 6 bases at J, with 18 bases between. Germline values: CDR1 SQVTM, CDR2 ANQGSEA. The CDR3 is made up of 13 amino acids. The CDR3 DNA reads as TGCAGCTCTGCAGGAGGGGTCGACGATACGCAGTATTTT. Amino acids: CSSAGGVDDTQYF.

The rearrangement links TRBV30 to TRBJ2-3; 7 bases line up with TRBD1. The CDR3 sequence is 16 residues long. The germline V gene encodes CDR1 GTSNPN and CDR2 SVGIG (reference sequence). Trimming cost V 3 bases and J 0 bases; bases outside gene matches: 9. CDR3 in amino acids: CAWRDRRFSSTDTQYF. DNA of the CDR3: TGTGCCTGGAGGGACAGGCGGTTCTCTAGCACAGATACGCAGTATTTT.

The J gene is TRBJ1-6, the V gene TRBV7-2, with TRBD1 as a possible D gene (5 bases). Germline assignment: CDR1 SGHTA and CDR2 FQGNSA. Trimming took off 2 bases at V and 13 bases at J, with 12 bases between the two ends. The CDR3 has 13 residues. CDR3: CASSLLSGSPLHF. DNA for the CDR3: TGTGCCAGCAGCTTACTCTCAGGGTCTCCCCTCCACTTT.

This clone showed up just a few times. The chain links TRBV6-5 to TRBJ1-1; D uncertain. The V gene's germline CDR1 is MNHEY and CDR2 SVGAGI. The CDR3 contains 15 residues. V was trimmed by 0 bases and J by 2 bases, leaving 10 bases between them. CDR3 nucleotides: TGTGCCAGCAGTTACTCGAAAGCCTTAAACACTGAAGCTTTCTTT. Residues: CASSYSKALNTEAFF.

The chain carries TRBV19 and TRBJ2-2; unclear D gene. The CDR3 loop spans 13 amino acids. Germline values: CDR1 LNHDA, CDR2 SQIVND (reference sequence). V lost 7 bases and J lost 7, with 13 bases in between. The CDR3 region has the DNA TGTGCCAGTAAATCACAGAACGGCGGGGAGCTGTTTTTT. Protein: CASKSQNGGELFF.

This clone occurred once. The V call is TRBV5-1, the J call TRBJ1-2, with 8 bases that match TRBD1. Trimming removed 1 base from V and 2 bases from J; junction bases left unmatched: 4. This CDR3 has 15 residues. In germline, CDR1 is SGHRS, CDR2 YFSETQ. The chain's CDR3 is CASSLWTGPNYGYTF. The CDR3 DNA is TGCGCCAGCAGCTTGTGGACAGGGCCCAACTATGGCTACACCTTC.

V is TRBV28 and J is TRBJ1-2, with TRBD1 identical over 7 bases. The CDR3 sequence is 14 residues long. Germline loops: CDR1 MDHEN, CDR2 SYDVKM. J gave up 4 bases and V 3 bases, and 5 bases lay outside the gene matches. The CDR3 spells CASSFGDRSYGYTF. The CDR3 DNA is TGTGCCAGCAGTTTCGGGGACAGAAGCTATGGCTACACCTTC.

The chain joins TRBV29-1 to TRBJ1-2; D unresolved. The V end was cut by 4 bases, the J end by 0 bases, with 12 bases between. The CDR3 length is 14 residues. Germline CDR1 and CDR2: SQVTM and ANQGSEA. The CDR3 bases are TGCAGCGTTGGTACAAGGAGCCCTAACTATGGCTACACCTTC. This translates into CSVGTRSPNYGYTF.

The chain couples TRBV27 to TRBJ2-3, with 7 bases matching TRBD2. Unmatched junction bases numbered 7, after V lost 3 bases and J lost 1 base. The CDR3 contains 16 residues. Germline loops: CDR1 MNHEY, CDR2 SMNVEV (reference sequence). CDR3: CASSFWRERGTDTQYF. DNA for the CDR3: TGTGCCAGCAGTTTCTGGCGGGAGCGGGGCACAGATACGCAGTATTTT.

The chain has TRBV7-2 and TRBJ2-3; the D gene is possibly TRBD2 (6 bases). Trimming removed 5 bases from V and 4 bases from J, with 13 bases in between. This CDR3 comprises 14 residues. Looked up from germline, CDR1 is SGHTA and CDR2 is FQGNSA. CDR3 nucleotides: TGTGCCAGCAGCCTCCTGAGCGGGTCAGATACGCAGTATTTT. Translation: CASSLLSGSDTQYF.

The chain employs TRBV10-2 and TRBJ1-5; D gene uncertain. The V gene lost 0 bases and the J gene lost 11 bases, with 14 bases spanning the gap. Germline V gene lookup returns CDR1 WSHSY and CDR2 SAAADI. The length of the CDR3 is 14 residues. CDR3 sequence (DNA): TGCGCCAGCAGTGAGTCAGGAGGAGGAATGGCCCAGCATTTT. Translated: CASSESGGGMAQHF.

The chain is built from TRBV10-3 and TRBJ2-5, with D perhaps TRBD1 (7 bases). TRBJ2-7 matches the DNA end more closely, so the J call is doubtful. This CDR3 region has 13 residues. CDR1 is ENHRY and CDR2 is SYGVKD in the germline V gene. CDR3 loop: CAISGQGGYEQYF. CDR3 in DNA: TGTGCCATCAGTGGGCAGGGGGGCTACGAGCAGTACTTC.

This chain links TRBV11-2 with TRBJ2-7, with D perhaps matching TRBD2 (5 bases). Germline values: CDR1 SGHAT, CDR2 FQNNGV. The V end lost 1 base, the J end lost 3 bases, and 10 bases lay between the germline ends. The CDR3 sequence is 14 residues long. CDR3 bases: TGTGCCAGCAGCTTAGCACTAGTGTACTACGAGCAGTACTTC. Amino acids: CASSLALVYYEQYF.

The chain recombines TRBV25-1 with TRBJ2-1, with D perhaps matching TRBD2 (5 bases). CDR3 length: 15 residues. Trimming cost V 3 bases and J 7 bases, with 16 bases left between them. In germline, CDR1 is MGHDK, CDR2 SYGVNS. The CDR3 spells CASSDYGVFGNEQFF. The CDR3 DNA reads as TGTGCCAGCAGTGACTACGGGGTATTCGGGAATGAGCAGTTCTTC.

The gene calls are TRBV7-2 and TRBJ2-1; 7 nucleotides align to TRBD1. Germline CDR1 and CDR2: SGHTA and FQGNSA. J was trimmed by 4 bases and V by 5 bases; bases with no gene match: 8. This CDR3 spans 15 amino acids. In DNA, the CDR3 is TGTGCCAGCAGCCAGGGGGTAGGGGGATACAATGAGCAGTTCTTC. The encoded protein is CASSQGVGGYNEQFF.

The rearrangement uses TRBV6-5 and TRBJ2-5; 7 bases line up with TRBD1. V lost 1 base and J lost 2; bases outside the gene matches: 4. CDR3 length: 15 residues. Germline V lookup: CDR1 MNHEY, CDR2 SVGAGI. In nucleotides, the CDR3 is TGTGCCAGCAGTTACTTGACAGGGAGACAAGAGACCCAGTACTTC. Residues: CASSYLTGRQETQYF.